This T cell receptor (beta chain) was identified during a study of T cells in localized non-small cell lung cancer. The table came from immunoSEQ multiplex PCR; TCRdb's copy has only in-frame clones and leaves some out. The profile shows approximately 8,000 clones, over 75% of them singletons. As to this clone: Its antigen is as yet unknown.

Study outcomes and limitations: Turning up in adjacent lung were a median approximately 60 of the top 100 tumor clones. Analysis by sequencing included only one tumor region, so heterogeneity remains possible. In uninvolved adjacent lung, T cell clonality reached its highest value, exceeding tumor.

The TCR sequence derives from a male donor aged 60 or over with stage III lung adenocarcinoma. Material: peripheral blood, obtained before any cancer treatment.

CDR3 bases: TGTGCCAGCAGTCGAGAGGGAGGGTTGAACACTGAAGCTTTCTTT. This sequence encodes CASSREGGLNTEAFF. V usage is TRBV6-1 and J usage is TRBJ1-1; D is unclear. Germline V gene data show CDR1 as MNHNS and CDR2 as SASEGT. Trimming left V 5 bases short and J 0 bases short, with 13 bases between. The CDR3 spans 15 residues.